Each of the 27 T cell receptor beta chains below was sequenced from the same sample in a study of CD8 T cells in Susac syndrome (dated by TCRdb to between 2018 and 2021). The method behind the library was the immunoSEQ multiplex PCR assay. RNA was extracted with the RNeasy kit and about 0.5 to 1 ug was reverse transcribed using random hexamers. TCRdb trimmed the raw reads at Q25, called clones with MiXCR and kept productive beta chains. Every distinct CDR3 protein forms one entry, paired with its most common genes and DNA. Recorded for this sample are some 170,000 distinct CDR3 sequences; 85% to 95% of them occurred a single time. The ten largest clones add up to more than 0.13% of the sample. The sample was CD4+ T cells from PBMCs. The receptors shown here come from a human donor in good health.

This chain links TRBV20-1 with TRBJ2-5, with TRBD2 identical over 10 bases. This CDR3 contains 15 residues. Per germline, CDR1 DFQATT and CDR2 SNEGSKA (reference sequence). V shed 2 bases, J shed 2 bases, and the junction held 5 bases outside the gene matches. The CDR3 is CSARPPSGGQETQYF. CDR3 nucleotide sequence: TGCAGTGCTAGACCCCCTAGCGGGGGACAAGAGACCCAGTACTTC.

CDR3 DNA: TGTGCCAGCAGCCAAAAACGACAGGATGGCTACACCTTC. Translated: CASSQKRQDGYTF. This chain connects TRBV4-2 to TRBJ1-2; a possible D gene is TRBD1 (6 bases). The V gene's germline CDR1 is LGHNA and CDR2 YNFKEQ. Trimming cost V 2 bases and J 6 bases, with 10 bases left between them. The length of the CDR3 is 13 residues.

The V gene is TRBV3-1, the J gene TRBJ1-1; D possibly corresponds to TRBD1 (5 bases). V lost 5 bases, J lost 7 bases, and 20 bases lay in between. The germline V gene encodes CDR1 LGHDT and CDR2 YNNKEL (reference sequence). The CDR3 runs 15 residues. CDR3 nucleotide sequence: TGTGCCAGCAGCTTACCGGGGACGGCGATTGATGAAGCTTTCTTT. Protein: CASSLPGTAIDEAFF.

This chain joins TRBV2 and TRBJ2-1; maybe TRBD2 (5 bases). CDR1 SNHLY and CDR2 FYNNEI come from the germline V gene. Trimming stripped 4 bases from V and 4 bases from J, with 8 bases between. This CDR3 region has 13 residues. Here the CDR3 reads CASSAGNYNEQFF. The CDR3 DNA is TGTGCCAGCAGTGCGGGGAATTACAATGAGCAGTTCTTC.

The chain carries TRBV12-3 or TRBV12-4 and TRBJ2-7; D is undetermined. Trimming shortened V by 3 bases and J by 7 bases, and 13 bases separated the two germline ends. The CDR3 runs 13 residues. For the CDR3, the DNA is TGTGCCAGCAGTTTGAACCCTCTGGGGGAGCAGTACTTC. Its translation is CASSLNPLGEQYF.

The chain carries TRBV20-1 and TRBJ2-5; 7 nucleotides line up with TRBD1. CDR1 DFQATT and CDR2 SNEGSKA come from the germline V gene (reference sequence). V gave up 3 bases and J gave up 4 bases; unmatched junction bases: 5. The CDR3 totals 13 residues. The CDR3 DNA follows: TGCAGTGCTAGGGGACAGCGGCGAGAGACCCAGTACTTC. This codes for CSARGQRRETQYF.

The genes are TRBV2 and TRBJ1-4; TRBD1 agrees at 8 bases. The CDR3 is 15 residues long. CDR1 SNHLY and CDR2 FYNNEI come from the germline V gene. V trimming: 7 bases; J trimming: 0 bases; junction bases outside the gene matches: 4. The CDR3 region is CASTSGQATNEKLFF. In DNA, the CDR3 is TGTGCCAGCACCTCGGGACAGGCAACTAATGAAAAACTGTTTTTT.

The V and J genes are TRBV29-1 and TRBJ1-5, with 11 bases matching TRBD1. This CDR3 contains 14 residues. J gave up 3 bases and V 4 bases, and 2 bases lay outside the gene matches. The V gene's germline CDR1 is SQVTM and CDR2 ANQGSEA. DNA for the CDR3: TGCAGCGTTGGGACAGGGGGCTACAATCAGCCCCAGCATTTT. Protein: CSVGTGGYNQPQHF.

The chain links TRBV29-1 to TRBJ1-2; D remains unclear. The V and J ends lost 3 bases and 5 bases respectively, with 16 bases between them. The CDR3 covers 14 residues. Germline lookup yields CDR1 SQVTM and CDR2 ANQGSEA. The CDR3: CSVEAAALEYGYTF. The CDR3 coding sequence is TGCAGCGTTGAGGCGGCAGCATTGGAGTATGGCTACACCTTC.

The rearrangement links TRBV7-9 to TRBJ2-2; D may be TRBD1 (5 bases). The CDR3 covers 15 residues. Trimming pared 5 bases from V and 0 bases from J, leaving 10 bases between. Germline loops: CDR1 SEHNR, CDR2 FQNEAQ (reference sequence). The CDR3 sequence: CASSPGFTNTGELFF. The CDR3 DNA follows: TGTGCCAGCAGCCCAGGGTTCACGAACACCGGGGAGCTGTTTTTT.

V and J are TRBV23-1 and TRBJ1-1; TRBD1 might be the D (5 bases). TRBV23-1 is recorded as an ORF, its role being uncertain. V gave up 0 bases and J gave up 3 bases, with 8 bases separating them. This CDR3 contains 14 residues. The CDR3 is CASSQSRRDTEAFF. The CDR3 DNA follows: TGCGCCAGCAGTCAATCGCGCAGGGACACTGAAGCTTTCTTT.

The rearrangement joins TRBV9 to TRBJ2-1; the match to TRBD2 covers 13 bases. The CDR3 has 15 residues. Germline CDR1 SGDLS, CDR2 YYNGEE. The junction had 2 bases not matched to a gene; V was cut back by 2 bases and J by 6 bases. The CDR3: CASSVTSGGANEQFF. CDR3 nucleotides: TGTGCCAGCAGCGTTACTAGCGGGGGGGCCAATGAGCAGTTCTTC.

This chain joins TRBV3-1 and TRBJ2-5, with TRBD1 identical over 7 bases. V gave up 1 base and J gave up 7 bases; unmatched junction bases: 3. The V gene's germline CDR1 is LGHDT and CDR2 YNNKEL (reference sequence). The CDR3 consists of 13 residues. The CDR3 DNA sequence: TGTGCCAGCAGCCAAGTACAGGGGTGGACCCAGTACTTC. Its protein is CASSQVQGWTQYF.

V is TRBV6-9 and J is TRBJ2-7; D may be TRBD1 (5 bases). Germline CDR1 reads MNHGY; CDR2 reads SVAAGI. The CDR3 runs to 13 residues. Trimming cost V 4 bases and J 2 bases, with 9 bases left between them. The CDR3 is CASSSQAPYEQYF. CDR3 DNA sequence: TGTGCCAGCAGTTCACAGGCACCCTACGAGCAGTACTTC.

This clonotype was counted a single time. V gene TRBV13 combines with J gene TRBJ1-6; D not resolved. Trimming stripped 4 bases from V and 10 bases from J, with 23 bases between. CDR3 length: 17 residues. In germline, CDR1 is PRHDT, CDR2 FYEKMQ (reference sequence). The CDR3 sequence is CASSYKQNTGFGSPLHF. For the CDR3, the DNA is TGTGCCAGCAGCTACAAACAAAATACGGGGTTTGGATCACCCCTCCACTTT.

This rearrangement joins TRBV7-2 to TRBJ1-1; D uncertain. Germline assignment: CDR1 SGHTA and CDR2 FQGNSA. CDR3 length: 13 amino acids. V lost 2 bases and J 8 bases, leaving 12 bases between the germline ends. The CDR3 nucleotides read TGTGCCAGCAGCTTAACAGTGGCGGACGAAGCTTTCTTT. It specifies CASSLTVADEAFF.

V is TRBV6-5 and J is TRBJ1-2; D is ambiguous. The V and J ends lost 0 bases and 1 base respectively, with 15 bases between them. CDR3 size: 17 residues. Germline-derived CDR1 and CDR2 are MNHEY and SVGAGI. The CDR3 spells CASSYSTMKSINYGYTF. CDR3 DNA sequence: TGTGCCAGCAGTTACTCTACAATGAAGTCGATTAACTATGGCTACACCTTC.

This clonotype was picked up a small number of times. The chain employs TRBV25-1 and TRBJ2-5; D gene unclear. CDR1 and CDR2 (germline): MGHDK, SYGVNS. The CDR3 is 12 amino acids. Trimming removed 4 bases at V and 2 bases at J, with 5 bases between. The CDR3 protein is CASSAGQETQYF. CDR3 DNA: TGTGCCAGCAGTGCAGGACAAGAGACCCAGTACTTC.

The rearrangement uses TRBV20-1 and TRBJ2-2; the D call may be TRBD1 or TRBD2 (6 bases each). The CDR3 totals 14 residues. Germline values: CDR1 DFQATT, CDR2 SNEGSKA (reference sequence). V was pared by 4 bases and J by 0 bases, with 9 bases between. The CDR3 DNA reads TGCAGTGCTACAGGGGACTCGAACACCGGGGAGCTGTTTTTT. Amino acids: CSATGDSNTGELFF.

V and J are TRBV3-1 and TRBJ2-5; D gene ambiguous. Germline CDR1 is LGHDT and CDR2 is YNNKEL (reference sequence). The CDR3 covers 11 residues. The V gene lost 5 bases and the J gene lost 5 bases, with 6 bases spanning the gap. CDR3 sequence (DNA): TGTGCCAGCAGCACCTATGAGACCCAGTACTTC. Translation gives CASSTYETQYF.

The rearrangement joins TRBV5-5 to TRBJ1-1; 7 nucleotides match TRBD1. V shed 4 bases, J shed 4 bases, and the junction held 4 bases outside the gene matches. Germline V gene sequence: CDR1 SGHKS, CDR2 YYEKEE (reference sequence). CDR3 length equals 13 residues. CDR3 residues: CASSTNRGTEAFF. CDR3 coding DNA: TGTGCCAGCAGCACGAACAGGGGCACTGAAGCTTTCTTT.

The gene calls are TRBV24-1 and TRBJ2-3, with unresolved D. Germline CDR1 and CDR2: KGHDR and SFDVKD. The CDR3 is made up of 14 amino acids. V lost 4 bases and J lost 0, with 7 bases in between. CDR3 sequence (DNA): TGTGCCACCAGTGACCCTGCCAGCACAGATACGCAGTATTTT. Amino acid sequence: CATSDPASTDTQYF.

A single count supports this clonotype. V gene TRBV27 combines with J gene TRBJ2-7; TRBD2 agrees at 8 bases. The length of the CDR3 is 14 residues. The V gene end was trimmed by 4 bases and the J gene end by 5 bases; junction bases not matched to a gene: 7. Germline-derived CDR1 and CDR2 are MNHEY and SMNVEV (reference sequence). The CDR3 sequence is CASSSGGGLNEQYF. In DNA, the CDR3 is TGTGCCAGCAGTTCCGGGGGGGGGCTCAACGAGCAGTACTTC.

This clonotype was counted once. This chain links TRBV30 with TRBJ1-6; unclear D gene. The V end lost 3 bases, the J end lost 6 bases, and 9 bases lay between the germline ends. CDR1 and CDR2 (germline): GTSNPN, SVGIG (reference sequence). The CDR3 consists of 13 residues. CDR3: CAWRARPNSPLHF. CDR3 nucleotides: TGTGCCTGGAGGGCCCGGCCTAATTCACCCCTCCACTTT.

This clonotype was counted once. The genes are TRBV29-1 and TRBJ2-5; TRBD1 agrees at 7 bases. V gave up 6 bases and J gave up 12 bases; unmatched junction bases: 10. Germline V gives CDR1 SQVTM, CDR2 ANQGSEA. The CDR3 has 11 residues. CDR3 residues: CSVQRGDREYF. The CDR3 nucleotides are TGCAGCGTGCAAAGGGGTGACAGGGAGTACTTC.

A remark on this clonotype: Relative to the germline gene, one junction end is altered; a read error may explain this. V usage is TRBV12-3 or TRBV12-4 and J usage is TRBJ1-5; 8 nucleotides line up with TRBD1. The CDR3 extends over 12 amino acids. This CDR3 is CAGRGLGQPQHF. The CDR3 coding sequence is TGTGCCGGCAGGGGGCTAGGACAGCCCCAGCATTTT.

The chain recombines TRBV19 with TRBJ2-3; 10 bases agree with TRBD2. The germline CDR1 and CDR2 sequences are LNHDA and SQIVND (reference sequence). The CDR3 is made up of 15 amino acids. Trimming took 9 bases from V and 4 from J; bases not matched to a gene: 10. CDR3 DNA sequence: TGTGCCAGCGCCTCGGGACTAGCGTTGGCAGATACGCAGTATTTT. It yields the protein CASASGLALADTQYF.